The source of this TCR beta chain is a study of OX40 agonist ivuxolimab in advanced cancers. Germline V gene data show CDR1 as LNHDA and CDR2 as SQIVND (reference sequence). V shed 3 bases, J shed 2 bases, and the junction held 3 bases outside the gene matches. The CDR3 length is 16 residues. Clones were read by immunoSEQ multiplex PCR, and TCRdb kept only the in-frame ones, dropping some. This table holds 90,000 to 150,000 clones, 80% to 90% found once. The rearrangement links TRBV19 to TRBJ2-6, with 8 bases lining up with TRBD1. The TCR comes from an adult with an advanced solid tumor such as melanoma, head and neck, liver or kidney cancer. The sample was CD4+ or CD8+ T cells sorted from blood, taken in a trial of the OX40 agonist ivuxolimab. The CDR3 DNA reads as TGTGCCAGTAGTATTAGGGGACAGGCTGGGGCCAACGTCCTGACTTTC. Amino acids: CASSIRGQAGANVLTF.